These 25 T cell receptor beta chains were all obtained from the same sample, sequenced in a study of PD-1 blockade in classical Hodgkin lymphoma. All patients experienced relapse after autologous stem cell transplantation, and brentuximab vedotin exposure was variable. Clones were read by immunoSEQ multiplex PCR, and TCRdb kept only the in-frame ones, dropping some. This sample has tens of thousands of clones; 60% to 80% occur once, and the top ten carry 3.5% to 4.5%. Sequences were derived from peripheral blood mononuclear cells (PBMCs), sampled before the second cycle of nivolumab. The receptors come from a human donor with classical Hodgkin lymphoma.

About this clone: Other nucleotide sequences in the sample specify the same CDR3. The chain employs TRBV6-5 and TRBJ2-3; 8 bases fit TRBD2. The junction had 4 bases not matched to a gene; V was cut back by 0 bases and J by 2 bases. The CDR3 consists of 16 residues. Germline V gene data show CDR1 as MNHEY and CDR2 as SVGAGI. Here the CDR3 DNA reads TGTGCCAGCAGTTACTCGACGGGGGGGTCCACAGATACGCAGTATTTT. Its translation is CASSYSTGGSTDTQYF.

The gene calls are TRBV28 and TRBJ1-5; D uncertain. The CDR3 runs 16 residues. Between the trimmed V and J ends, which lost 3 bases and 6 bases, there was a span of 18 bases. Germline assignment: CDR1 MDHEN and CDR2 SYDVKM. This CDR3 reads CASSLRQAQLIQPQHF. DNA of the CDR3: TGTGCCAGCAGTTTGAGGCAGGCCCAATTAATTCAGCCCCAGCATTTT.

The chain links TRBV6-6 to TRBJ2-1; TRBD1 might be the D (5 bases). V gave up 2 bases and J gave up 8 bases, with 10 bases separating them. Germline CDR1 reads MNHNY; CDR2 reads SVGAGI (reference sequence). There are 13 residues in the CDR3. In DNA, the CDR3 is TGTGCCAGCAGTTACGGTCAAGGGGATGAGCAGTTCTTC. It codes for CASSYGQGDEQFF.

The chain uses TRBV29-1 and TRBJ2-1; D not certain. CDR1 and CDR2 from the germline V gene are SQVTM and ANQGSEA. Trimming cost V 3 bases and J 3 bases, with 6 bases left between them. This CDR3 is built from 12 residues. The CDR3 loop is CSVEYGYNEQFF. The CDR3 region has the DNA TGCAGCGTTGAGTACGGCTACAATGAGCAGTTCTTC.

This chain links TRBV18 with TRBJ1-2; a weak D match, TRBD1 (5 bases). This CDR3 region has 14 residues. With 1 base removed from V and 4 bases from J, the gap between germline ends came to 10 bases. The V gene's germline CDR1 is KGHSH and CDR2 LQKENI. The CDR3: CASSPRIDSYGYTF. As DNA, the CDR3 is TGTGCCAGCTCACCACGGATTGACAGCTATGGCTACACCTTC. The variable domain in full, completed from reference TRBV18 and TRBJ1-2, reads NAGVMQNPRHLVRRRGQEARLRCSPMKGHSHVYWYRQLPEEGLKFMVYLQKENIIDESGMPKERFSAEFPKEGPSILRIQQVVRGDSAAYFCASSPRIDSYGYTFGSGTRLTVV.

The chain employs TRBV30 and TRBJ1-5, with TRBD1 as a possible D gene (6 bases). Germline CDR1 and CDR2: GTSNPN and SVGIG (reference sequence). V dropped 1 base and J dropped 0 bases, with 16 bases sitting between them. The CDR3 is made up of 17 amino acids. Here the CDR3 reads CAWSEDSGTFSNQPQHF. CDR3 nucleotide sequence: TGTGCCTGGAGTGAGGACAGTGGAACGTTTAGCAATCAGCCCCAGCATTTT. Full variable domain (missing parts from reference TRBV30 and TRBJ1-5): SQTIHQWPATLVQPVGSPLSLECTVEGTSNPNLYWYRQAAGRGLQLLFYSVGIGQISSEVPQNLSASRPQDRQFILSSKKLLLSDSGFYLCAWSEDSGTFSNQPQHFGDGTRLSIL.

The chain uses TRBV5-4 and TRBJ2-1; 12 bases are shared with TRBD2. The CDR3 length is 16 residues. The J segment lost 7 bases and the V segment lost 4 bases, leaving 9 bases of the junction unmatched. CDR1 SGHNT and CDR2 YYREEE come from the germline V gene (reference sequence). CDR3 region: CASSPTSGGESNEQFF. In DNA, the CDR3 is TGTGCCAGCAGCCCGACTAGCGGGGGAGAGAGTAATGAGCAGTTCTTC.

The chain couples TRBV19 to TRBJ2-7, with 10 positions matching TRBD1. Per germline, CDR1 LNHDA and CDR2 SQIVND (reference sequence). Losses at the gene ends were 6 bases for V and 2 bases for J; bases not matched to a gene: 4. This CDR3 spans 14 amino acids. The CDR3 bases are TGTGCCAGTAGGAGGGACAGGGGAACCTACGAGCAGTACTTC. Its protein product is CASRRDRGTYEQYF.

This rearrangement joins TRBV28 to TRBJ2-7; TRBD2 agrees at 11 bases. The CDR3 covers 13 residues. Germline lookup yields CDR1 MDHEN and CDR2 SYDVKM. V was pared by 10 bases and J by 2 bases, with 4 bases of the junction left unmatched. This CDR3 reads CATGTSGPYEQYF. The DNA for the CDR3 is TGTGCCACGGGGACTAGCGGTCCCTACGAGCAGTACTTC. The full variable domain, rest sourced from reference TRBV28 and TRBJ2-7, is DVKVTQSSRYLVKRTGEKVFLECVQDMDHENMFWYRQDPGLGLRLIYFSYDVKMKEKGDIPEGYSVSREKKERFSLILESASTNQTSMYLCATGTSGPYEQYFGPGTRLTVT.

The rearrangement links TRBV13 to TRBJ2-1, with 8 bases fitting TRBD2. J was trimmed by 7 bases and V by 4 bases; bases with no gene match: 9. CDR3 length equals 15 residues. CDR1 and CDR2 (germline): PRHDT, FYEKMQ (reference sequence). The CDR3 coding sequence is TGTGCCAGCAGCTACATTAGCGGGGTTTGGAATGAGCAGTTCTTC. Its protein is CASSYISGVWNEQFF.

The CDR3 spells CASSFPPSGGGNEQFF. CDR3 in DNA: TGTGCCAGCAGCTTCCCCCCTAGCGGGGGGGGAAATGAGCAGTTCTTC. The chain combines TRBV11-2 with TRBJ2-1, with 12 bases lining up with TRBD2. The J segment lost 7 bases and the V segment lost 3 bases, leaving 7 bases of the junction unmatched. Per germline, CDR1 SGHAT and CDR2 FQNNGV. This CDR3 spans 16 amino acids.

V gene TRBV27 combines with J gene TRBJ2-7, with 12 bases matching TRBD2. The V gene's germline CDR1 is MNHEY and CDR2 SMNVEV (reference sequence). V dropped 5 bases and J dropped 3; count of bases not matched to a gene: 8. The CDR3 is made up of 16 amino acids. The CDR3 reads CASSTLAGGNFYEQYF. DNA of the CDR3: TGTGCCAGCAGTACTCTAGCGGGAGGGAACTTCTACGAGCAGTACTTC.

The CDR3 sequence: CASSRVAGGPGELFF. CDR3 nucleotides: TGTGCCAGTAGTAGGGTGGCGGGGGGGCCCGGGGAGCTGTTTTTT. V usage is TRBV19 and J usage is TRBJ2-2; 9 bases align to TRBD2. The CDR3 contains 15 residues. CDR1 LNHDA and CDR2 SQIVND come from the germline V gene (reference sequence). Losses at the gene ends were 4 bases for V and 6 bases for J; bases not matched to a gene: 6.

The chain employs TRBV15 and TRBJ2-1; 12 nucleotides line up with TRBD2. J gave up 7 bases and V 0 bases, and 10 bases lay outside the gene matches. Germline V gene lookup returns CDR1 LNHNV and CDR2 YYDKDF (reference sequence). The CDR3 contains 18 residues. The CDR3 loop reads CATSRDFRLAGARNEQFF. The CDR3, as DNA: TGTGCCACCAGCAGAGATTTCAGACTAGCGGGGGCCCGGAATGAGCAGTTCTTC. Variable domain in full (rest from reference TRBV15 and TRBJ2-1): DAMVIQNPRYQVTQFGKPVTLSCSQTLNHNVMYWYQQKSSQAPKLLFHYYDKDFNNEADTPDNFQSRRPNTSFCFLDIRSPGLGDTAMYLCATSRDFRLAGARNEQFFGPGTRLTVL.

V usage is TRBV10-3 and J usage is TRBJ2-3; 8 bases line up with TRBD2. CDR3 length: 16 amino acids. Germline V gene lookup returns CDR1 ENHRY and CDR2 SYGVKD. The V gene end was trimmed by 2 bases and the J gene end by 1 base; junction bases not matched to a gene: 5. CDR3 amino acids: CAISERLAGRTDTQYF. In DNA, the CDR3 is TGTGCCATCAGTGAGCGGCTAGCGGGCCGCACAGATACGCAGTATTTT.

The chain joins TRBV5-6 to TRBJ2-5; D possibly matches TRBD1 or TRBD2 (5 bases each). The CDR3 covers 14 residues. Trimming took off 4 bases at V and 3 bases at J, with 13 bases between the two ends. CDR1 is SGHDT, CDR2 YYEEEE, per germline. CDR3 DNA: TGTGCCAGCAGCCTAAGGGACGTAAAAGAGACCCAGTACTTC. Its protein product is CASSLRDVKETQYF.

The chain couples TRBV2 to TRBJ1-1; D remains unclear. Trimming removed 2 bases from V and 0 bases from J, with 10 bases in between. The CDR3 extends over 15 amino acids. CDR1 and CDR2 from the germline V gene are SNHLY and FYNNEI. The CDR3 DNA is TGTGCCAGCAGTGAAAAGGCGGCCATGAACACTGAAGCTTTCTTT. This translates into CASSEKAAMNTEAFF.

The V and J genes are TRBV9 and TRBJ2-4; 8 bases agree with TRBD2. With V trimmed by 4 bases and J by 6 bases, 3 bases remained unmatched. CDR1 is SGDLS, CDR2 YYNGEE, per germline. This CDR3 comprises 13 residues. Here the CDR3 reads CASSPRGGNIQYF. CDR3 bases: TGTGCCAGCAGCCCACGGGGGGGAAACATTCAGTACTTC.

A few counts support this clone. V gene TRBV6-5 combines with J gene TRBJ1-2; D remains ambiguous. This CDR3 is 15 amino acids long. The V end lost 7 bases, the J end lost 4 bases, and 19 bases lay between the germline ends. Germline V lookup: CDR1 MNHEY, CDR2 SVGAGI. In DNA form, the CDR3 reads TGTGCCAGCACCTATAGGAGAGACCACCTCTATGGCTACACCTTC. It specifies CASTYRRDHLYGYTF.

The count of this clone is one. The chain is built from TRBV28 and TRBJ2-7; unclear D gene. Looked up from germline, CDR1 is MDHEN and CDR2 is SYDVKM. This CDR3 is 14 amino acids long. V shed 6 bases and J shed 3 bases, with 15 bases lying between them. The CDR3 nucleotides are TGTGCCAGCAGGGACCCAACTTGGGGCTACGAGCAGTACTTC. The encoded protein is CASRDPTWGYEQYF.

This rearrangement joins TRBV30 to TRBJ1-2, with 10 bases matching TRBD1. J was trimmed by 3 bases and V by 2 bases; bases with no gene match: 3. CDR1 is GTSNPN and CDR2 is SVGIG in the germline V gene (reference sequence). The CDR3 covers 14 residues. The CDR3 sequence is CAWSRGQGDYGYTF. In DNA, the CDR3 is TGTGCCTGGAGTCGCGGACAGGGGGACTATGGCTACACCTTC.

As concerns this clone: Mismatch with germline at one junction end may stem from a read error. This chain joins TRBV5-4 and TRBJ2-7; D may match TRBD1 or TRBD2 (6 bases each). Germline V CDR1 and CDR2: SGHNT, YYREEE (reference sequence). CDR3 length equals 13 residues. In nucleotides, the CDR3 is TGTGCCAGCAGCTTGGGAGGGGGGCGAGGAATTCGCTTC. As protein: CASSLGGGRGIRF.

The genes are TRBV2 and TRBJ2-2, with TRBD1 as a possible D gene (6 bases). Germline V gives CDR1 SNHLY, CDR2 FYNNEI. The CDR3 is made up of 14 amino acids. V shed 11 bases and J shed 0 bases, with 13 bases lying between them. The DNA for the CDR3 is TGTGCCGGCAAGGGGGTCACGAACACCGGGGAGCTGTTTTTT. It yields the protein CAGKGVTNTGELFF.

V usage is TRBV19 and J usage is TRBJ2-4; 11 bases agree with TRBD2. V was clipped by 3 bases and J by 2 bases; unmatched bases: 15. CDR1 is LNHDA and CDR2 is SQIVND in the germline V gene (reference sequence). The CDR3 consists of 20 residues. The CDR3 loop is CASSMGGEVGLAEPKNIQYF. The CDR3, as DNA: TGTGCCAGTAGTATGGGGGGTGAAGTGGGACTAGCGGAGCCCAAAAACATTCAGTACTTC.

The sample holds a few counts of this clone. The chain couples TRBV28 to TRBJ2-3; TRBD2 aligns across 9 bases. After removal of 3 bases from V and 2 bases from J, the junction contained 6 bases not matched to a gene. CDR3 length: 16 amino acids. Germline V lookup: CDR1 MDHEN, CDR2 SYDVKM. In nucleotides, the CDR3 is TGTGCCAGCAGTTTCCATGCGGGGGGGAACACAGATACGCAGTATTTT. It yields the protein CASSFHAGGNTDTQYF.